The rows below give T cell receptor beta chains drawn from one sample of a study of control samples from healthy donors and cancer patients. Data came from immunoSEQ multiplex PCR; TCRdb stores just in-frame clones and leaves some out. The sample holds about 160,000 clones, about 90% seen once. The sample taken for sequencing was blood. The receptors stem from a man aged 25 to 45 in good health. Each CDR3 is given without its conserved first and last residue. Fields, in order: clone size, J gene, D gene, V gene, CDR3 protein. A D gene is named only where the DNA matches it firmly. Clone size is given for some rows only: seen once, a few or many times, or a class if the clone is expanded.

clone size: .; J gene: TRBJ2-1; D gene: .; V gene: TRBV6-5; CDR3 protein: ASRVGQYNEQF
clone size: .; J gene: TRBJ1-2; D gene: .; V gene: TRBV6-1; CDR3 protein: ASSEALDGGLGYT
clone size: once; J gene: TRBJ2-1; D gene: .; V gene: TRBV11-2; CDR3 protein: ASTPSVRLAEQF
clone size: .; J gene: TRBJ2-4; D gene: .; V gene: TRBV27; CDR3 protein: ASSFSGRSIQY
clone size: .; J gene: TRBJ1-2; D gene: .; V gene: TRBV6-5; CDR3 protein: ASSYSSYGYT
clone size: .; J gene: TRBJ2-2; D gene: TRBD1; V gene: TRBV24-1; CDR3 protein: ATSDNWTGGGELF
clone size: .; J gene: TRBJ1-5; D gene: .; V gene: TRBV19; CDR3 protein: ATTGQYDQPQH
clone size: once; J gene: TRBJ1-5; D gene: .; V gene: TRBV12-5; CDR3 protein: ASGQGGNQPQH
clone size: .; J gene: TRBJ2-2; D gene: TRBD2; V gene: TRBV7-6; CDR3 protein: ASSSTSGGREAGELF
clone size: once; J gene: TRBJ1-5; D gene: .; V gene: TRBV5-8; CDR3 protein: ASSLTIPEQPQH
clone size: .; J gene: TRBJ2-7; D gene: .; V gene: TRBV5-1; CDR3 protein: ASSLGDGTAAYEQY